The 8 T cell receptor beta chains below come from one sample, sequenced in a study of blood T cell repertoires in COVID-19. The repertoire was sequenced with immunoSEQ multiplex PCR; TCRdb's copy has only in-frame clones and lacks some. The profile shows around 210,000 clones, around 84% of them singletons. Specimen: peripheral blood. These receptors were collected from a human donor in a cohort sampled during active COVID-19.

The gene calls are TRBV5-4 and TRBJ2-7; 10 positions agree with TRBD2. This CDR3 has 16 amino acids. Trimming cost V 0 bases and J 3 bases; bases outside gene matches: 6. Germline V gene data show CDR1 as SGHNT and CDR2 as YYREEE (reference sequence). CDR3 nucleotide sequence: TGTGCCAGCAGCTTGGGGGGGGCTAGCGGGAGCTACGAGCAGTACTTC. This encodes CASSLGGASGSYEQYF.

This clone was picked up one time. The gene calls are TRBV3-1 (or the pseudogene TRBV3-2) and TRBJ2-2, with TRBD1 matching over 7 bases. The V segment lost 1 base and the J segment 5 bases; nucleotides outside the gene matches: 4. Germline CDR1 LGHDT, CDR2 YNNKEL (reference sequence). This CDR3 region has 15 residues. The CDR3 DNA reads as TGTGCCAGCAGCCAAGGCACAGGGGTAACCGGGGAGCTGTTTTTT. Amino acids: CASSQGTGVTGELFF.

The J gene is TRBJ2-3, the V gene TRBV19; the match to TRBD2 covers 13 bases. V shed 6 bases and J 6 bases; nucleotides not matched to a gene: 9. Germline V CDR1 and CDR2: LNHDA, SQIVND (reference sequence). CDR3 length equals 16 residues. The CDR3 here is CASSLSLAGGRDTQYF. In DNA, the CDR3 is TGTGCCAGTAGCCTCTCACTAGCGGGAGGGCGTGATACGCAGTATTTT.

The chain joins TRBV12-3 or TRBV12-4 to TRBJ1-2; D remains ambiguous. This CDR3 is built from 13 residues. V was shortened by 2 bases and J by 4 bases, with 8 bases between the two germline ends. CDR3 nucleotide sequence: TGTGCCAGCAGTTTAACGGGGTTCTATGGCTACACCTTC. It codes for CASSLTGFYGYTF.

This rearrangement joins TRBV11-1 to TRBJ2-5; 8 bases line up with TRBD2. CDR1 is SGHAT and CDR2 is FQDESV in the germline V gene (reference sequence). With V trimmed by 1 base and J by 2 bases, 6 bases remained unmatched. This CDR3 contains 16 residues. The DNA for the CDR3 is TGTGCCAGCAGCTTAGGACTAGCGCCCATTCAAGAGACCCAGTACTTC. Translated: CASSLGLAPIQETQYF.

The chain links TRBV2 to TRBJ2-2, with D possibly TRBD1 on 5 matching bases. V was trimmed by 8 bases and J by 5 bases, leaving 12 bases between them. The germline V gene encodes CDR1 SNHLY and CDR2 FYNNEI. The CDR3 is made up of 13 amino acids. As DNA, the CDR3 is TGTGCCAGCGACCAGGGTTCTACCGGGGAGCTGTTTTTT. Its translation: CASDQGSTGELFF.

The chain combines TRBV2 with TRBJ1-3; a possible D gene is TRBD1 (5 bases). Germline CDR1 reads SNHLY; CDR2 reads FYNNEI. With 3 bases removed from V and 0 bases from J, the gap between germline ends came to 9 bases. CDR3 size: 15 residues. For the CDR3, the DNA is TGTGCCAGCAGTGAGGGGCGGAACTCTGGAAACACCATATATTTT. The encoded protein is CASSEGRNSGNTIYF.

V gene TRBV10-1 combines with J gene TRBJ1-6; TRBD1 matches at 7 bases. The trim removed 5 bases at V and 0 bases at J, leaving 10 bases unmatched. The CDR3 consists of 18 residues. CDR1 WNHNN and CDR2 SYGVQD come from the germline V gene (reference sequence). In nucleotides, the CDR3 is TGCGCCAGCAGTACACAGGGGTTCGCCAGCTCCTATAATTCACCCCTCCACTTT. It codes for CASSTQGFASSYNSPLHF.